This TCR beta chain was captured in a study of CD8 T cells in ankylosing spondylitis. Regarding the study as a whole: Disease-linked clones bore a CD8+ phenotype and were relatively rare in peripheral blood. Among TCR beta sequences, a motif of under 10 highly homologous variants appeared characteristic of ankylosing spondylitis blood. The study looked at matched synovial fluid samples from ankylosing spondylitis patients. Disease-linked clones were reported to be significantly enriched there. Earlier literature documents some of the motif variants in reactive arthritis synovial fluid and blood.

Libraries of TCR beta came from quantitative 5'-RACE with molecular barcodes. Using its own MiXCR run on the 5' RACE reads, TCRdb lists one record per CDR3 protein. Of about 540,000 distinct CDR3 sequences in the sample, over 9.5% were seen once. The germline V gene has CDR1 SEHNR and CDR2 FQNEAQ (reference sequence). The length of the CDR3 is 14 residues. V was clipped by 5 bases and J by 4 bases, with 12 bases between them. This clonotype has more than one count but fewer than ten. Its antigen is unidentified. Sequenced input: blood, either unsorted or a sorted T cell fraction (not recorded which). This TCR came from a male donor with ankylosing spondylitis. The rearrangement uses TRBV7-9 and TRBJ2-1; possible D gene TRBD1, 5 bases. CDR3 sequence (DNA): TGTGCCAGCAGCCCGCCGGACACATACAATGAGCAGTTCTTC. Its translation is CASSPPDTYNEQFF.